These 8 T cell receptor beta chains were all obtained from the same sample, sequenced in a study of shared clonotypes between healthy human individuals. Clones were read by immunoSEQ multiplex PCR, and TCRdb kept only the in-frame ones, dropping some. Of roughly 2.2 million clones in the sample, less than 95% are singletons; the top ten hold around 0.38%. Sequenced: naive CD4+ T cells from PBMCs. Sample subset: CD45RA+ positively selected. The origin of the receptors is a young man in good health. Some clones in this sample may be carry-over from other donors' samples.

V gene TRBV6-1 combines with J gene TRBJ1-4; D is possibly TRBD1 (5 bases). The CDR3 length is 17 residues. The V gene lost 1 base and the J gene lost 8 bases, with 20 bases spanning the gap. CDR1 and CDR2 (germline): MNHNS, SASEGT. The CDR3 protein is CASSEDGAGLAGEKLFF. The CDR3 DNA reads TGTGCCAGCAGTGAAGACGGGGCAGGGCTGGCCGGGGAAAAACTGTTTTTT.

The V call is TRBV6-1, the J call TRBJ2-1; D unclear. The germline V gene encodes CDR1 MNHNS and CDR2 SASEGT. V lost 0 bases, J lost 14 bases, and 17 bases lay in between. The CDR3 spans 14 residues. CDR3 sequence (DNA): TGTGCCAGCAGTGAAGCGAGTACCATTCGTGTGGAGTTCTTC. Amino acid sequence: CASSEASTIRVEFF.

The chain carries TRBV13 and TRBJ2-1; tentatively, D is TRBD1 (5 bases). Trimming stripped 5 bases from V and 9 bases from J, with 14 bases between. The germline CDR1 and CDR2 sequences are PRHDT and FYEKMQ (reference sequence). The CDR3 spans 13 residues. CDR3 coding DNA: TGTGCCAGCAGCCTAGTCACAAGGGGTGAGCAGTTCTTC. Translation: CASSLVTRGEQFF.

This sequence joins TRBV4-2 and TRBJ2-2, with 15 bases matching TRBD2. The ends lost 4 bases at V and 2 bases at J; junction bases unmatched: 11. CDR1 and CDR2 from the germline V gene are LGHNA and YNFKEQ. The CDR3 contains 20 residues. CDR3 bases: TGTGCCAGCAGCCGCGGACTAGCGGGAGGGCTCCAAAAAAACACCGGGGAGCTGTTTTTT. It encodes CASSRGLAGGLQKNTGELFF.

The chain recombines TRBV18 with TRBJ1-6, with a possible D match to TRBD1 (6 bases). In germline, CDR1 is KGHSH, CDR2 LQKENI. The CDR3 length is 15 residues. Trimming cost V 4 bases and J 5 bases, with 12 bases left between them. CDR3 bases: TGTGCCAGCTCACGAACTCAGGGGAATAATTCACCCCTCCACTTT. The encoded protein is CASSRTQGNNSPLHF. Combining the CDR3 with reference TRBV18 and TRBJ1-6 gives the whole variable domain NAGVMQNPRHLVRRRGQEARLRCSPMKGHSHVYWYRQLPEEGLKFMVYLQKENIIDESGMPKERFSAEFPKEGPSILRIQQVVRGDSAAYFCASSRTQGNNSPLHFGNGTRLTVT.

The chain is built from TRBV7-9 and TRBJ2-3; 14 nucleotides align to TRBD2. The CDR3 spans 18 residues. J was trimmed by 0 bases and V by 4 bases; bases with no gene match: 6. Germline loops: CDR1 SEHNR, CDR2 FQNEAQ (reference sequence). For the CDR3, the DNA is TGTGCCAGCAGCTGGACTAGCGGGAGGATTGCTAGCACAGATACGCAGTATTTT. Protein sequence: CASSWTSGRIASTDTQYF.

The rearrangement joins TRBV15 to TRBJ2-1; 9 nucleotides match TRBD1. The V gene end was trimmed by 3 bases and the J gene end by 5 bases; junction bases not matched to a gene: 11. This CDR3 is built from 17 residues. Germline CDR1 and CDR2: LNHNV and YYDKDF (reference sequence). The CDR3, as DNA: TGTGCCACCAGCAGGGGGGGACAGGGCCAAATTAACAATGAGCAGTTCTTC. Protein sequence: CATSRGGQGQINNEQFF.

The rearrangement uses TRBV4-2 and TRBJ1-2; D perhaps matches TRBD1 (6 bases). The CDR3 covers 15 residues. V lost 0 bases to trimming and J lost 7 bases, with 15 bases between them. Germline CDR1 is LGHNA and CDR2 is YNFKEQ. In nucleotides, the CDR3 is TGTGCCAGCAGCCAAGATCTTCGGGGGGGCGGTGGCTACACCTTC. This gives the protein CASSQDLRGGGGYTF.